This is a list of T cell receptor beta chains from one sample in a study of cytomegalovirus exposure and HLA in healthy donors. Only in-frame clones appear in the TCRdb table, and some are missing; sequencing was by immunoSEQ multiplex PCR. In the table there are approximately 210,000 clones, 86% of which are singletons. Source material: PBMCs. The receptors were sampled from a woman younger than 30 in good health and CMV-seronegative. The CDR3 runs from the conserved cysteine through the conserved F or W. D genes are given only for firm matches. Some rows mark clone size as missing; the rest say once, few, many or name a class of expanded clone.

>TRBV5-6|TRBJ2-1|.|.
TGTGCCAGCAGCTACCCAGGGGGGCTCTACAATGAGCAGTTCTTC
CASSYPGGLYNEQFF
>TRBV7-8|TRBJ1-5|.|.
TGTGCCAGCAGCTTAGAAGCACCTTATAGCAATCAGCCCCAGCATTTT
CASSLEAPYSNQPQHF
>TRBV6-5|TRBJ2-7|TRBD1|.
TGTGCCAGCAGTTCCGGGACAGGGGGCTACGAGCAGTACTTC
CASSSGTGGYEQYF
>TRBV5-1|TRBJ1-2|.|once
TGCGCCAGCAGCCCAGGCGGGCAGATCTATGGCTACACCTTC
CASSPGGQIYGYTF
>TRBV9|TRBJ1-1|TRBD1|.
TGTGCCAGCAGCAAAGAACAGGGGAGAGGCACTGAAGCTTTCTTT
CASSKEQGRGTEAFF
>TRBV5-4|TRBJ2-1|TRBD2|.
TGTGCCAGCAGCTTAACTAGCGCTGGGAATGAGCAGTTCTTC
CASSLTSAGNEQFF
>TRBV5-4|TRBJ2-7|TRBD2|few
TGTGCCAGCAGCGGAGCTAGCGGGGCGCCCTACGAGCAGTACTTC
CASSGASGAPYEQYF
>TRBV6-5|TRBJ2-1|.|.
TGTGCCAGCAGCTTAGCGGATAGCTCCTACAATGAGCAGTTCTTC
CASSLADSSYNEQFF
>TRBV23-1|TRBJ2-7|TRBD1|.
TGCGCCAGCAGTCGGGACAGATTTAATGAAGGGCCCTACGAGCAGTACTTC
CASSRDRFNEGPYEQYF
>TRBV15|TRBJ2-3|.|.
TGTGCCACCAGCAGAGAGGCTAGCGACGGAGATACGCAGTATTTT
CATSREASDGDTQYF
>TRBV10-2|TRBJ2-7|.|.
TGCGCCAGCAGTGAGACAGGGATTACCTACGAGCAGTACTTC
CASSETGITYEQYF
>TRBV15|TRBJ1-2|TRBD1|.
TGTGCCACCAGAGCTCTGGACAGGGAGGTCTATGGCTACACCTTC
CATRALDREVYGYTF
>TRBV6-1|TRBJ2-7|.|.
TGTGCCAGCAGTGGCCTACGGTCCTACGAGCAGTACTTC
CASSGLRSYEQYF
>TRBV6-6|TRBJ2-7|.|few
TGTGCCAGCAGCCAACTACAAGGCTATTCCCACGAGCAGTACTTC
CASSQLQGYSHEQYF
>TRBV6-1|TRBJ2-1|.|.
TGTGCCAGCAGTGAAGCTCAAGCGCTAGCCAGAGACGATGAGCAGTTCTTC
CASSEAQALARDDEQFF
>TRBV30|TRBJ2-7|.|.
TGTGCCTGGAGTTTAGCGGATCCCTACGAGCAGTACTTC
CAWSLADPYEQYF
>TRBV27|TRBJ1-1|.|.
TGTGCCAGCAGTTTAGGAGGGATCACTGAAGCTTTCTTT
CASSLGGITEAFF
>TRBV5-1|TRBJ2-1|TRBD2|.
TGCGCCAGCAGCTTGGACGGCGGGAGCATGGGGAATGAGCAGTTCTTC
CASSLDGGSMGNEQFF
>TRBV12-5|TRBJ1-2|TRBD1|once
TGTGCTAGTGGGCTGACAGGGAAGGGTGGCTACACCTTC
CASGLTGKGGYTF
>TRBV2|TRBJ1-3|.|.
TGTGCCAGCAGTGAGGAGAGAGACAGCACCATATATTTT
CASSEERDSTIYF
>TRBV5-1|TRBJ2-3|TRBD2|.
TGCGCCAGCAGCAGACTAGCGGGGGGGACTAGCACAGATACGCAGTATTTT
CASSRLAGGTSTDTQYF
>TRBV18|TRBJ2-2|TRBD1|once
TGTGCCAGCTCACCGCCGGGACAGGGGAGTACCGGGGAGCTGTTTTTT
CASSPPGQGSTGELFF
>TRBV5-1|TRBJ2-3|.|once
TGCGCCAGCAGCCTCAGCACAGATACGCAGTATTTT
CASSLSTDTQYF
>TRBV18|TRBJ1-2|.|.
TGTGCCAGCTCACCGATAAGACAGGAGACCTATGGCTACACCTTC
CASSPIRQETYGYTF
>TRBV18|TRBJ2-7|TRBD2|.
TGTGCCAGCTCCCCCGATTTGCGGGAGGGTGGCGAGCAGTACTTC
CASSPDLREGGEQYF
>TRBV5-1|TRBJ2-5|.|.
TGCGCCAGCAATTTCAGGCGGGGACAAGAGACCCAGTACTTC
CASNFRRGQETQYF
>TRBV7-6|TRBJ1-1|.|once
TGTGCCAGCAGCTTAGGGGCGGGTCTAAACACTGAAGCTTTCTTT
CASSLGAGLNTEAFF
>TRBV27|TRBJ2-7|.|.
TGTGCCAGCAGTTTATCTACAGGGAGACCCTACGAGCAGTACTTC
CASSLSTGRPYEQYF
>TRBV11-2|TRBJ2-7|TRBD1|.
TGTGCCAGCAGCTTGGTGACAGGGGGTTTCTACGAGCAGTACTTC
CASSLVTGGFYEQYF
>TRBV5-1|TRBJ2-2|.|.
TGCGCCAGCAGCGATACCGGGACACCGAACACCGGGGAGCTGTTTTTT
CASSDTGTPNTGELFF
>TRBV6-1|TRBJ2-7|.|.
TGTGCCAGCAGTGATTTAGGGGACGAGCAGTACTTC
CASSDLGDEQYF
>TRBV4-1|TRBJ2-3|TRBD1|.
TGCGCCAGCAGCCAAGACGGACAGGGGACAGATACGCAGTATTTT
CASSQDGQGTDTQYF
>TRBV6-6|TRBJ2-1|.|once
TGTGCCAGCAGTTACTGGGGCCTCTATGAGCAGTTCTTC
CASSYWGLYEQFF